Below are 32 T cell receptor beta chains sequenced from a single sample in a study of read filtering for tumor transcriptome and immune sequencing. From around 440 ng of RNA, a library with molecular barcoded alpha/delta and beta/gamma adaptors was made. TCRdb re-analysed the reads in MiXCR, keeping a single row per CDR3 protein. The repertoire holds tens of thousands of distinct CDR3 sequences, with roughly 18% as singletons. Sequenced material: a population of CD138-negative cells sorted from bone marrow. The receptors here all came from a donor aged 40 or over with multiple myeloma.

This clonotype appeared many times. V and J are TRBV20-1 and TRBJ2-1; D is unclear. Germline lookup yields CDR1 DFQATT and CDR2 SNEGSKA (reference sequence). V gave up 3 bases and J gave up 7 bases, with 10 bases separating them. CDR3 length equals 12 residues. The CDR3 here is CSARAPLNEQFF. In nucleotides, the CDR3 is TGCAGTGCTAGGGCTCCGCTGAATGAGCAGTTCTTC.

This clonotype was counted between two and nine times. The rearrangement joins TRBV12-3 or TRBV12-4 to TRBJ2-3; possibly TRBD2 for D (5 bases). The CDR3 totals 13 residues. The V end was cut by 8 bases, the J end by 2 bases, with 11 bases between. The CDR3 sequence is CASFAGNTDTQYF. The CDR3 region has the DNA TGTGCCAGCTTCGCGGGTAACACAGATACGCAGTATTTT.

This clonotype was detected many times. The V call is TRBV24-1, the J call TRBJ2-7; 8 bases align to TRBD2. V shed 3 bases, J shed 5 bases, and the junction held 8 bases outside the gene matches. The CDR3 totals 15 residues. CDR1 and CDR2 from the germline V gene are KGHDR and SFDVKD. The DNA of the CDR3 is TGTGCCACCAGTGATCGTACGGGGGGGTTCCACGAGCAGTACTTC. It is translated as CATSDRTGGFHEQYF.

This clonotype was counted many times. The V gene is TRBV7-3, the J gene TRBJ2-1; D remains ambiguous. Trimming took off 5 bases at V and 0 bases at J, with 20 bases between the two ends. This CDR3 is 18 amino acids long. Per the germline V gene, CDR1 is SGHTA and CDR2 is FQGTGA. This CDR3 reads CASSPRSSGWSSYNEQFF. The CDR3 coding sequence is TGTGCCAGCAGCCCTCGGAGCTCCGGATGGAGCTCCTACAATGAGCAGTTCTTC.

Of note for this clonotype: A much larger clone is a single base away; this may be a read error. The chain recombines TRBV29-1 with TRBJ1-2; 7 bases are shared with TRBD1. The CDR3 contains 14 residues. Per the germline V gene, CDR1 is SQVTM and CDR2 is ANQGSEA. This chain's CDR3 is CSIEGGGNGYGYTF. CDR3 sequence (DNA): TGCAGCATTGAAGGAGGGGGCAATGGCTATGGCTACACCTTC.

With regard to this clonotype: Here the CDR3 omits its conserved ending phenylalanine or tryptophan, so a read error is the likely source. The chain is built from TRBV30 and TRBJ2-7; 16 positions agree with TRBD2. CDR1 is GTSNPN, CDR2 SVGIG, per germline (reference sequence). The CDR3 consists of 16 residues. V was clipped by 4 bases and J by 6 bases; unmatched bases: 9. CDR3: CAWTLGLAGGLVEQYL. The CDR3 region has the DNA TGTGCCTGGACCCTGGGACTAGCGGGGGGGCTTGTCGAGCAGTACCTC.

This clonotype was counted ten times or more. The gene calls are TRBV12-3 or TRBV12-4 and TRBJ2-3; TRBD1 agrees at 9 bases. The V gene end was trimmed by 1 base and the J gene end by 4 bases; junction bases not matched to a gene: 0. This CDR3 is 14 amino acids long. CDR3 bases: TGTGCCAGCAGTTTAGGGACAGGGGCAGATACGCAGTATTTT. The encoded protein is CASSLGTGADTQYF.

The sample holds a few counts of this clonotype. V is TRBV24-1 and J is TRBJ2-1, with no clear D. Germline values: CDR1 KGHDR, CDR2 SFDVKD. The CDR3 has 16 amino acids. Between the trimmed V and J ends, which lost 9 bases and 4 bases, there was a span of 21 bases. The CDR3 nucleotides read TGTGCCACCCGTTCCCCTCCGCGGCGGTCGTACAATGAGCAGTTCTTC. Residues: CATRSPPRRSYNEQFF.

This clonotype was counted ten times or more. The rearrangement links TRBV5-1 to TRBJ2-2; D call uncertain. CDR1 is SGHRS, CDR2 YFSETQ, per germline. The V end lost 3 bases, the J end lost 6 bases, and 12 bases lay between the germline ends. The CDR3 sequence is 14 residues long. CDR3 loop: CASSSNPSAGELFF. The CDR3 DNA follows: TGCGCCAGCAGCTCCAACCCCTCCGCCGGGGAGCTGTTTTTT.

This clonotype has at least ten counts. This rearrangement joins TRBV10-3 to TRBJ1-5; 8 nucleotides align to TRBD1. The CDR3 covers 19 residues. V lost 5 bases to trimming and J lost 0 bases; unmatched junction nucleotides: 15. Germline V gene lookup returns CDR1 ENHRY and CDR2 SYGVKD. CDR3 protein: CAISMGGTGGFGSNQPQHF. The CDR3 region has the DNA TGTGCCATCAGTATGGGCGGCACAGGGGGGTTTGGTAGCAATCAGCCCCAGCATTTT.

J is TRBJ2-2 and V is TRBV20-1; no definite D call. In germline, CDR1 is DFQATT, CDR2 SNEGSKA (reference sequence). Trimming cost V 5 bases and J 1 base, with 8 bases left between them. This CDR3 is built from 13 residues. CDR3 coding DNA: TGCAGTGCTGTACGACAGAACACCGGGGAGCTGTTTTTT. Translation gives CSAVRQNTGELFF.

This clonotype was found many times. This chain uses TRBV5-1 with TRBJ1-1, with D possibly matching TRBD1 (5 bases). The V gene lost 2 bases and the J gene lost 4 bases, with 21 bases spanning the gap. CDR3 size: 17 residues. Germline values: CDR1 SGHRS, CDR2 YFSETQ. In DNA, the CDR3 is TGCGCCAGCAGCTTCGAAATCCAGGCGCGGGGACTCACTGAAGCTTTCTTT. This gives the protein CASSFEIQARGLTEAFF.

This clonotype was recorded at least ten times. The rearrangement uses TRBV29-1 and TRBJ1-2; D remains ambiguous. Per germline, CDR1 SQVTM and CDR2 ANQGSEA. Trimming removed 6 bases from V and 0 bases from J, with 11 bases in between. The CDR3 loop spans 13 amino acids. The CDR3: CSVIIRPNYGYTF. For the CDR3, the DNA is TGCAGCGTCATCATAAGACCTAACTATGGCTACACCTTC. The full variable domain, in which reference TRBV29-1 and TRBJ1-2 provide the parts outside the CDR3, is SAVISQKPSRDICQRGTSLTIQCQVDSQVTMMFWYRQQPGQSLTLIATANQGSEATYESGFVIDKFPISRPNLTFSTLTVSNMSPEDSSIYLCSVIIRPNYGYTFGSGTRLTVV.

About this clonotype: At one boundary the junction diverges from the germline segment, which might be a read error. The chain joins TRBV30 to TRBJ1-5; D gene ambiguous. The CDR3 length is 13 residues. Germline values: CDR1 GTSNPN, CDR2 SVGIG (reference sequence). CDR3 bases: TGTGCCTCGAGCACGGGTTTGGATCAGTCCCAGCATTTT. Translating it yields CASSTGLDQSQHF.

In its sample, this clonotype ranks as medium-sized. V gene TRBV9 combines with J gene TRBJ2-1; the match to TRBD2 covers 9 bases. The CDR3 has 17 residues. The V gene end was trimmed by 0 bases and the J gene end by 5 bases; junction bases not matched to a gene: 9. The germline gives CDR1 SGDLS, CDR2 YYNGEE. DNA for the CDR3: TGTGCCAGCAGCGTAGATCCCCTAGCGGGAATGAACAATGAGCAGTTCTTC. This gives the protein CASSVDPLAGMNNEQFF.

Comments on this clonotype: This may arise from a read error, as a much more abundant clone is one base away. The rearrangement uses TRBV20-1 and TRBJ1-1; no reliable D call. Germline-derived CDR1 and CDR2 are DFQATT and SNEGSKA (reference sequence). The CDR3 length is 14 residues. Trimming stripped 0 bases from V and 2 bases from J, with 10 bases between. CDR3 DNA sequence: TGCAGTGCTAGAGATCAGGTGGCCAACACTGAAGCTTTCTTT. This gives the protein CSARDQVANTEAFF.

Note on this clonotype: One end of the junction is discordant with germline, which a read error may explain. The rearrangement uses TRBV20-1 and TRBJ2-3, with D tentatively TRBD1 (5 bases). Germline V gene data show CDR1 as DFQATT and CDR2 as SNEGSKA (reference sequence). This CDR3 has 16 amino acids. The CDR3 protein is CNARDPKRTITDTQYF. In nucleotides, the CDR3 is TGCAATGCTAGAGATCCGAAACGGACAATCACAGATACGCAGTATTTT.

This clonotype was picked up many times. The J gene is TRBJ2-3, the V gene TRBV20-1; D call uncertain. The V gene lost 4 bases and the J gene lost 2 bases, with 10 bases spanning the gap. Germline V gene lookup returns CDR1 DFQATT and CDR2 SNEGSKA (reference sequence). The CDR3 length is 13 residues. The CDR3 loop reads CSAKVPVTDTQYF. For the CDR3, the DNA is TGCAGTGCTAAAGTCCCGGTCACAGATACGCAGTATTTT.

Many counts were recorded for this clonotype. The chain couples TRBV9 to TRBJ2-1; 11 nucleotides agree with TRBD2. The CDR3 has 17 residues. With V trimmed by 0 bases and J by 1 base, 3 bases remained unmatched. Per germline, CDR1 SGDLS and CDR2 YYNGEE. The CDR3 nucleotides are TGTGCCAGCAGCGTAGCTAGCGGGGGGCTTTCCTACAATGAGCAGTTCTTC. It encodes CASSVASGGLSYNEQFF.

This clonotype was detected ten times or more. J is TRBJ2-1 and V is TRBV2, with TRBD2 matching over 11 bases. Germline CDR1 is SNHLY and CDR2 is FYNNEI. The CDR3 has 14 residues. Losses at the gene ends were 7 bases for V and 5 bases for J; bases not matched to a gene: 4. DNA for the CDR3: TGTGCCAGCACTAGCGGGGGGCTCGACAATGAGCAGTTCTTC. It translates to CASTSGGLDNEQFF.

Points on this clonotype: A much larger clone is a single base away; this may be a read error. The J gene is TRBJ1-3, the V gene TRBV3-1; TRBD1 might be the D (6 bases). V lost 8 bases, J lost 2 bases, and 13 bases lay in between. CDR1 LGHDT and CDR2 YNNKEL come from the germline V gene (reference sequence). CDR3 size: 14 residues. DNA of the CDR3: TGTGCCAGCGGCCCCAGGGGAACTGGAAACACCATATATTTT. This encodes CASGPRGTGNTIYF.

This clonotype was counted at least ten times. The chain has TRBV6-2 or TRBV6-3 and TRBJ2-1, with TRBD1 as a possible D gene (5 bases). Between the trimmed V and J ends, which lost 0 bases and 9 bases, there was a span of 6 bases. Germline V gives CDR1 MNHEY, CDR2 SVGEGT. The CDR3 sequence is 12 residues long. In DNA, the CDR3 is TGTGCCAGCAGTTACTCGCAGGGTGAGCAGTTCTTC. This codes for CASSYSQGEQFF.

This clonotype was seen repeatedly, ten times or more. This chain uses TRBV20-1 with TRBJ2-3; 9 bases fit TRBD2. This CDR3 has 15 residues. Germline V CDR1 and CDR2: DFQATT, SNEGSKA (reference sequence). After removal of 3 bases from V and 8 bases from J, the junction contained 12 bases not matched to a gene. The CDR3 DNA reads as TGCAGTGCTAGGTCTAGGACTAGCGAAGGGCGTACGCAGTATTTT. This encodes CSARSRTSEGRTQYF.

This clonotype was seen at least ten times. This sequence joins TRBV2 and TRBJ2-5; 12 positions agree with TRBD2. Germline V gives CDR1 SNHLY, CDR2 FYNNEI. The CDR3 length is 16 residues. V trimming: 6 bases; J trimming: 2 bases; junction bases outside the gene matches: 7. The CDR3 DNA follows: TGTGCCAGCAGCTCCGAACTAGCGGGAGGTCAAGAGACCCAGTACTTC. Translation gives CASSSELAGGQETQYF.

CDR3 DNA: TGTGCCAGCAGTTCGACGGGACAGGGCTTTGGTACTGAAGCTTTCTTT. Translating gives CASSSTGQGFGTEAFF. The chain uses TRBV27 and TRBJ1-1; 9 bases map to TRBD1. The germline CDR1 and CDR2 sequences are MNHEY and SMNVEV (reference sequence). Germline trimming cut 4 bases from V and 5 bases from J; bases unmatched to any gene: 11. CDR3 length: 16 amino acids.

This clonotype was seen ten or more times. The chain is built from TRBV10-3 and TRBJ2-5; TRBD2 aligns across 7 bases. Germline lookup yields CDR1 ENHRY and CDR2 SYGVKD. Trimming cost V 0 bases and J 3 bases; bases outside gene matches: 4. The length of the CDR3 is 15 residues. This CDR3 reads CAISESGRGEETQYF. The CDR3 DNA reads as TGTGCCATCAGTGAGTCTGGACGGGGGGAAGAGACCCAGTACTTC.

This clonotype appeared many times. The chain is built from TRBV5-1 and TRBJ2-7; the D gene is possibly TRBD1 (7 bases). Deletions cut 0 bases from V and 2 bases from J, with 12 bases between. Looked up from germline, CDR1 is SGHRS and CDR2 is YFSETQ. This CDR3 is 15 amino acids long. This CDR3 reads CASSLAGRGAYEQYF. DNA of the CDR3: TGCGCCAGCAGCTTGGCCGGCAGGGGGGCCTACGAGCAGTACTTC. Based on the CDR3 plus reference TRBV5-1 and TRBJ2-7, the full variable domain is KAGVTQTPRYLIKTRGQQVTLSCSPISGHRSVSWYQQTPGQGLQFLFEYFSETQRNKGNFPGRFSGRQFSNSRSEMNVSTLELGDSALYLCASSLAGRGAYEQYFGPGTRLTVT.

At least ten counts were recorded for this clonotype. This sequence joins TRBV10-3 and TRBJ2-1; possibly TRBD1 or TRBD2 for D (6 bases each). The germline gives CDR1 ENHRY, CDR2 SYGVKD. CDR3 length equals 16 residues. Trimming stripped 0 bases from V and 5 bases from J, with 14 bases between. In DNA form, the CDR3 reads TGTGCCATCAGTGAGTCCGGTAGGGGGGCTGACAATGAGCAGTTCTTC. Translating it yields CAISESGRGADNEQFF.

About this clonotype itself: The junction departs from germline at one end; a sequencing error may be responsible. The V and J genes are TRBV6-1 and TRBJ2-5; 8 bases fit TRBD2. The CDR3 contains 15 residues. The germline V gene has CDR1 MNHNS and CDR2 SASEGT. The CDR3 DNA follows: TGTGCCAGCAGCCTCCTCGCGGGGGGCCAAGGGACCCAGTACTTC. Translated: CASSLLAGGQGTQYF.

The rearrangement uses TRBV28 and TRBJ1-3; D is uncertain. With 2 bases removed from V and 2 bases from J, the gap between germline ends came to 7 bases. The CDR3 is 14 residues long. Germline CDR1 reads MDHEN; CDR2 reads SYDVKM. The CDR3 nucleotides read TGTGCCAGCAGTTTAGTGAGGGCTGGAAACACCATATATTTT. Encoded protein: CASSLVRAGNTIYF. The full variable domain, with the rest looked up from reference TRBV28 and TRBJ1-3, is DVKVTQSSRYLVKRTGEKVFLECVQDMDHENMFWYRQDPGLGLRLIYFSYDVKMKEKGDIPEGYSVSREKKERFSLILESASTNQTSMYLCASSLVRAGNTIYFGEGSWLTVV.

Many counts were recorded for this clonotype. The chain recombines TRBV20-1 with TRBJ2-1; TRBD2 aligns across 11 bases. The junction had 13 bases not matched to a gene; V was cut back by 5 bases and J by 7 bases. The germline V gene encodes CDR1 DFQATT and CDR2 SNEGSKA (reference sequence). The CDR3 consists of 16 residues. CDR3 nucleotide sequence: TGCAGTGCTCGTTCCCTGTGGACTAGCGGGCCTAATGAGCAGTTCTTC. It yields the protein CSARSLWTSGPNEQFF.

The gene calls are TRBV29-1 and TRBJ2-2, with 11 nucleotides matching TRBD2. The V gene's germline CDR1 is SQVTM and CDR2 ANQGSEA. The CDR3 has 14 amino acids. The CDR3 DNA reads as TGCGCGATAGGGCTAGCGGGAGGTCCCGGGGAGCTGTTTTTT. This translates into CAIGLAGGPGELFF.